The 5 T cell receptor beta chains in this list originate from one sample, sequenced in a study of Ad26.COV2.S vaccination and SARS-CoV-2 variants. Assay: immunoSEQ multiplex PCR; the TCRdb copy retains only in-frame clones and omits some. The table shows fewer than 500,000 clones, with about 93% occurring only once. The treatment: over 15 received Ad26.COV2.S at low or high dose, single or two shots; 5 received placebo; per-sample allocation not given. Collection of the samples took place on day 63 after the first injection of vaccine or placebo. This material consisted of peripheral blood, taken in a trial of Ad26.COV2.S vaccine versus placebo. Every receptor here comes from a person between 18 and 59 years old who received the Ad26.COV2.S COVID-19 vaccine or a placebo.

This chain connects TRBV18 to TRBJ2-5; 7 bases fit TRBD1. CDR1 is KGHSH and CDR2 is LQKENI in the germline V gene. J lost 2 bases, V lost 2 bases, and 5 bases had no gene match. The CDR3 extends over 15 amino acids. CDR3 loop: CASSPTTGQQETQYF. Written as DNA, the CDR3 is TGTGCCAGCTCACCAACTACGGGACAGCAAGAGACCCAGTACTTC.

This clone occurred once. This chain links TRBV12-3 or TRBV12-4 with TRBJ2-5; TRBD2 is a possible D gene (6 bases). The CDR3 has 12 amino acids. V was cut by 6 bases and J by 5 bases, with 10 bases left in between. The DNA for the CDR3 is TGTGCCAGCAGCTATCGGGAGGAGACCCAGTACTTC. Its translation: CASSYREETQYF.

This chain uses TRBV18 with TRBJ2-1; 9 positions match TRBD1. The junction had 3 bases not matched to a gene; V was cut back by 3 bases and J by 9 bases. CDR1 is KGHSH, CDR2 LQKENI, per germline. The CDR3 extends over 13 amino acids. Here the CDR3 reads CASSPGQGLEQFF. CDR3 nucleotide sequence: TGTGCCAGCTCACCGGGACAGGGCCTTGAGCAGTTCTTC.

The V and J genes are TRBV18 and TRBJ2-1; 9 nucleotides agree with TRBD2. With V trimmed by 0 bases and J by 5 bases, 5 bases remained unmatched. This CDR3 has 16 amino acids. Per the germline V gene, CDR1 is KGHSH and CDR2 is LQKENI. This CDR3 reads CASSPPKREENNEQFF. CDR3 nucleotides: TGTGCCAGCTCACCACCGAAGCGGGAGGAAAACAATGAGCAGTTCTTC.

The chain has TRBV29-1 and TRBJ1-2; the D is unclear. The CDR3 extends over 13 amino acids. Germline loops: CDR1 SQVTM, CDR2 ANQGSEA. With 4 bases removed from V and 2 bases from J, the gap between germline ends came to 11 bases. CDR3 amino acids: CSVVSPENYGYTF. The CDR3 region has the DNA TGCAGCGTTGTCTCGCCAGAAAACTATGGCTACACCTTC.